This T cell receptor (beta chain) is from a study of graft-versus-host responses after intestinal transplantation. Turning to the study itself: All of the recipients had induction that used anti-thymocyte globulin, then tacrolimus and steroids for two to three years.

Germline V CDR1 and CDR2: SQVTM, ANQGSEA. The CDR3 has 11 residues. Trimming took off 7 bases at V and 6 bases at J, with 10 bases between the two ends. Study conclusions and caveats: GvH clones occurred in recipient marrow; some first appeared in ileum or blood.

A remark on this clone: No antigen is known for it.

TCRdb's copy holds only in-frame clones and misses some; the assay was immunoSEQ multiplex PCR. This table holds about 13,000 clones, approximately 84% found once. The sequencing here drew on PBMCs, taken after intestinal transplantation. This clonotype was obtained from a human patient who received an intestinal transplant, so some T cells may come from the graft donor. The chain joins TRBV29-1 to TRBJ2-4; D not resolved. This CDR3 is CSGTRANIQYF. The DNA for the CDR3 is TGCAGCGGTACAAGGGCAAACATTCAGTACTTC.